This T cell receptor beta chain was profiled in a study of blood T cell repertoires in COVID-19. Across the study: In each case, the material was cDNA or gDNA derived from T cells, B-cell-depleted T cells, or PBMCs.

Repertoires were generated with immunoSEQ multiplex PCR, while TCRdb's copy carries only in-frame clones and drops some. The table lists under 300,000 clones, around 86% of them singletons, with under 9% in the top ten. This clone was counted between two and nine times. Germline-derived CDR1 and CDR2 are MNHEY and SVGEGT. Trimming cost V 4 bases and J 8 bases; bases outside gene matches: 7. CDR3 length: 14 residues. The source material was peripheral blood. The receptor was derived from a woman in her 70s with active or convalescent COVID-19. The rearrangement links TRBV6-2 or TRBV6-3 to TRBJ1-4, with 7 bases aligning to TRBD1. CDR3 DNA: TGTGCCAGCAGTTCTCGTGGACAGGAGGAAAAACTGTTTTTT. This sequence encodes CASSSRGQEEKLFF.